The 17 T cell receptor beta chains below come from one sample, sequenced in a study of CD8 T cells in ankylosing spondylitis. Regarding the study as a whole: A motif in TCR beta, a set of roughly eight highly homologous variants, appeared characteristic of ankylosing spondylitis blood.

These TCRs are of unknown antigen specificity. MiXCR, applied by TCRdb to the 5' RACE reads, yields one record per CDR3 protein. This table holds under 950,000 distinct CDR3 sequences, around 20% found once. Input material: blood, either unsorted or a sorted T cell fraction (not recorded which). The receptors shown here come from a male donor with ankylosing spondylitis.

The V gene is TRBV3-1, the J gene TRBJ1-2; possible D gene TRBD1, 5 bases. Trimming took 0 bases from V and 6 from J, leaving 17 bases between them. Looked up from germline, CDR1 is LGHDT and CDR2 is YNNKEL (reference sequence). The CDR3 is 16 amino acids. The CDR3 loop is CASSQDVFPSGNGYTF. The CDR3 nucleotides read TGTGCCAGCAGCCAAGATGTTTTCCCCTCAGGGAATGGCTACACCTTC.

J is TRBJ2-7 and V is TRBV3-1; D not certain. Germline V lookup: CDR1 LGHDT, CDR2 YNNKEL (reference sequence). Trimming took 0 bases from V and 9 from J, leaving 15 bases between them. The CDR3 is 14 residues long. CDR3 in amino acids: CASSQDPLATRQYF. In DNA, the CDR3 is TGTGCCAGCAGCCAAGATCCCCTCGCAACGCGGCAGTACTTC.

This clonotype appeared a single time. The chain links TRBV19 to TRBJ1-4, with TRBD1 matching over 10 bases. Germline values: CDR1 LNHDA, CDR2 SQIVND (reference sequence). With 9 bases clipped from V and 2 bases from J, the junction kept 3 bases outside the gene matches. The CDR3 totals 14 residues. CDR3 DNA sequence: TGTGCCAGCGGGACAGGGGCGACTAATGAAAAACTGTTTTTT. Its translation is CASGTGATNEKLFF.

The chain recombines TRBV5-1 with TRBJ2-1; possibly TRBD1 or TRBD2 for D (5 bases each). V lost 6 bases, J lost 6 bases, and 16 bases lay in between. The CDR3 is made up of 14 amino acids. The germline V gene encodes CDR1 SGHRS and CDR2 YFSETQ. In nucleotides, the CDR3 is TGCGCCAGCACCCGCGTTCCGGGGACCAATGAGCAGTTCTTC. This translates into CASTRVPGTNEQFF.

This clonotype was observed a handful of times. The junction departs from germline at one end; a sequencing error may be responsible. The V gene is TRBV7-7, the J gene TRBJ2-5, with a possible D match to TRBD2 (7 bases). CDR3 length: 16 amino acids. CDR1 is SSHAT, CDR2 FNYEAQ, per germline (reference sequence). CDR3 sequence reads: CASSLGLGGAEETQYF. CDR3 bases: TGTGCTAGCAGCTTAGGTCTGGGGGGGGCGGAAGAGACCCAGTACTTC.

The gene calls are TRBV5-1 and TRBJ2-3; D may correspond to TRBD1 or TRBD2 (5 bases each). Trimming cost V 4 bases and J 1 base, with 16 bases left between them. CDR1 is SGHRS, CDR2 YFSETQ, per germline. The CDR3 extends over 16 amino acids. The CDR3 nucleotides read TGCGCCAGCAGCCCGGGACGGATTGGAGGCACAGATACGCAGTATTTT. It encodes CASSPGRIGGTDTQYF.

The J gene is TRBJ2-7, the V gene TRBV7-2, with D unclear. The CDR3 is made up of 12 amino acids. The germline V gene has CDR1 SGHTA and CDR2 FQGNSA. V was cut by 2 bases and J by 4 bases, with 6 bases left in between. CDR3 bases: TGTGCCAGCAGCTTATTCCGGTACGAGCAGTACTTC. It yields the protein CASSLFRYEQYF.

This chain uses TRBV27 with TRBJ2-1; TRBD2 agrees at 13 bases. Trimming removed 6 bases from V and 4 bases from J; junction bases left unmatched: 3. There are 15 residues in the CDR3. Germline values: CDR1 MNHEY, CDR2 SMNVEV (reference sequence). CDR3 sequence reads: CASRLAGGHYNEQFF. The CDR3 nucleotides read TGTGCCAGCAGACTAGCGGGAGGGCATTACAATGAGCAGTTCTTC.

The genes are TRBV4-1 and TRBJ1-1; no clear D gene. Trimming cost V 1 base and J 7 bases, with 10 bases left between them. The V gene's germline CDR1 is MGHRA and CDR2 YSYEKL. The length of the CDR3 is 13 residues. Here the CDR3 reads CASSQGWASEAFF. The CDR3 nucleotides read TGCGCCAGCAGCCAAGGGTGGGCGAGTGAAGCTTTCTTT.

This clonotype showed up just a few times. This sequence joins TRBV7-3 and TRBJ2-3, with TRBD2 matching 7 bases. V was clipped by 5 bases and J by 0 bases; unmatched bases: 5. The CDR3 consists of 15 residues. Germline lookup yields CDR1 SGHTA and CDR2 FQGTGA. CDR3 in amino acids: CASSNERGSTDTQYF. As DNA, the CDR3 is TGTGCCAGCAGCAACGAGCGGGGAAGCACAGATACGCAGTATTTT.

A single count supports this clonotype. The CDR3 here is CASSLGGPAYEQYF. In DNA, the CDR3 is TGTGCCAGCAGTTTAGGGGGACCGGCATACGAGCAGTACTTC. The chain links TRBV27 to TRBJ2-7, with D possibly being TRBD1 or TRBD2 (5 bases each). The V end was cut by 2 bases, the J end by 4 bases, with 12 bases between. CDR1 and CDR2 from the germline V gene are MNHEY and SMNVEV (reference sequence). The CDR3 contains 14 residues.

This sequence joins TRBV9 and TRBJ2-1; TRBD1 matches at 8 bases. CDR3 length: 14 amino acids. V gave up 4 bases and J gave up 9 bases; unmatched junction bases: 9. The V gene's germline CDR1 is SGDLS and CDR2 YYNGEE. CDR3 residues: CASSPQTGDGEQFF. DNA of the CDR3: TGTGCCAGCAGCCCTCAGACAGGGGACGGTGAGCAGTTCTTC.

A few counts support this clonotype. V usage is TRBV4-1 and J usage is TRBJ2-1; D not certain. The V end lost 8 bases, the J end lost 0 bases, and 11 bases lay between the germline ends. Germline CDR1 is MGHRA and CDR2 is YSYEKL. This CDR3 has 14 residues. The CDR3 here is CASGQVSSYNEQFF. DNA for the CDR3: TGCGCCAGCGGTCAGGTGAGCTCCTACAATGAGCAGTTCTTC.

This clonotype was seen more than once but under ten times. Here the CDR3 reads CASSLETGGVDEQYF. The CDR3 DNA sequence: TGTGCCAGCAGTTTAGAGACGGGAGGGGTGGACGAGCAGTACTTC. This chain uses TRBV12-3 or TRBV12-4 with TRBJ2-7, with 8 bases identical to TRBD2. The CDR3 has 15 residues. The V gene end was trimmed by 1 base and the J gene end by 5 bases; junction bases not matched to a gene: 7.

This clonotype was observed at least ten times. V usage is TRBV29-1 and J usage is TRBJ2-2, with a tentative D call TRBD2 (6 bases). Germline V gene sequence: CDR1 SQVTM, CDR2 ANQGSEA. The germline V and J ends were trimmed by 6 bases and 0 bases, with 11 bases remaining between them. The CDR3 has 14 amino acids. The CDR3 loop is CSVGGSANTGELFF. The CDR3 region has the DNA TGCAGCGTCGGAGGGAGCGCGAACACCGGGGAGCTGTTTTTT.

This clonotype appeared a few times. The chain joins TRBV28 to TRBJ2-5; D gene ambiguous. The CDR3 runs 14 residues. Trimming left V 8 bases short and J 5 bases short, with 18 bases between. Germline loops: CDR1 MDHEN, CDR2 SYDVKM. Here the CDR3 reads CASRTRRIGETQYF. The CDR3 DNA sequence: TGTGCCAGCCGGACGAGGAGAATCGGGGAGACCCAGTACTTC. Using reference TRBV28 and TRBJ2-5 for the parts outside the CDR3, the full variable domain is DVKVTQSSRYLVKRTGEKVFLECVQDMDHENMFWYRQDPGLGLRLIYFSYDVKMKEKGDIPEGYSVSREKKERFSLILESASTNQTSMYLCASRTRRIGETQYFGPGTRLLVL.

There are a few counts of this clonotype. V and J are TRBV6-5 and TRBJ2-2, with 7 bases fitting TRBD2. In germline, CDR1 is MNHEY, CDR2 SVGAGI. The CDR3 is 15 amino acids. V was pared by 0 bases and J by 4 bases, with 2 bases of the junction left unmatched. CDR3 DNA sequence: TGTGCCAGCAGTTACTCCCCGGGAGGCACCGGGGAGCTGTTTTTT. The encoded protein is CASSYSPGGTGELFF.